A selection of T cell receptor beta chains follows, all from one sample in a study of T cell changes during pregnancy in multiple sclerosis. The assay was immunoSEQ multiplex PCR, and TCRdb's table has in-frame clones only and misses some. The profile shows approximately 69,000 clones, roughly 94% of them singletons. Specimen: peripheral blood, collected in the third trimester of pregnancy. The origin of the receptors is a female donor with multiple sclerosis, enrolled in a pregnancy study. Both conserved end residues are part of each CDR3. A D gene is named only where the DNA matches it firmly. Expanded clones get a size class; other rows say once, few or many, or leave the size out.

j_call v_call d_call clone_size cdr3_nt cdr3_aa
TRBJ1-1 TRBV19 - - TGTGCCAGTAGTATTCAGGAGAACACTGAAGCTTTCTTT CASSIQENTEAFF
TRBJ2-2 TRBV2 TRBD2 - TGTGCCAGCAGTGAACGGTCTAGCGGGGGAGGTACCGGGGAGCTGTTTTTT CASSERSSGGGTGELFF
TRBJ2-3 TRBV7-3 TRBD2 - TGTGCCAGCAGCCCGACTAGCGGGGGCGGAAGGACGCAGTATTTT CASSPTSGGGRTQYF
TRBJ1-6 TRBV19 - - TGTGCCAGTAGTATAGATCGCGGGGGGCCGCGATCACCCCTCCACTTT CASSIDRGGPRSPLHF
TRBJ2-7 TRBV7-2 TRBD2 - TGTGCCAGCAGCTTAGGGCGGGGGGCGTACGAGCAGTACTTC CASSLGRGAYEQYF
TRBJ1-5 TRBV7-2 - - TGTGCCAGCAGCTTAGCACGGAGCAATCAGCCCCAGCATTTT CASSLARSNQPQHF
TRBJ2-1 TRBV7-6 TRBD1 - TGTGCCAGCAGCAGGGGGCGAATCAATGAGCAGTTCTTC CASSRGRINEQFF
TRBJ1-4 TRBV6-5 - once TGTGCCAGCAGTAGGAGACAGTTACTGAATGAAAAACTGTTTTTT CASSRRQLLNEKLFF
TRBJ2-5 TRBV9 - - TGTGCCAGCAGCCCTCGAGAGGGTGCGGGCGAGACCCAGTACTTC CASSPREGAGETQYF
TRBJ2-7 TRBV7-8 - - TGTGCCAGCAGCCCCGAGTTCGAATCGGAGCAGTACTTC CASSPEFESEQYF
TRBJ1-4 TRBV7-9 - - TGTGCCAGCAGCCCTCGAGGGTGGCGGGAAAAACTGTTTTTT CASSPRGWREKLFF
TRBJ2-4 TRBV10-1 - - TGCGCCAGCAGTGAGATCAGGAACCTAGCCAAAAACATTCAGTACTTC CASSEIRNLAKNIQYF
TRBJ1-5 TRBV2 - once TGTGCCAGCCAGGGGCAGGCTGGCAATCAGCCCCAGCATTTT CASQGQAGNQPQHF
TRBJ2-3 TRBV10-3 TRBD1 - TGTGCCATCAGTGAGGACCCGGGACAGGGCACAGATACGCAGTATTTT CAISEDPGQGTDTQYF
TRBJ1-1 TRBV5-4 - - TGTGCCAGCAGCTTGTCTACCCGGAACACTGAAGCTTTCTTT CASSLSTRNTEAFF
TRBJ2-5 TRBV6-6 TRBD2 - TGTGCCAGCCGCCAAGGGAGGGTGGGGACGCAAGAGACCCAGTACTTC CASRQGRVGTQETQYF
TRBJ2-5 TRBV12-2 - - TGTGCAAGTCGCTTAGGGGGCTTGGGCGCCCAATATCAAGAGACCCAGTACTTC CASRLGGLGAQYQETQYF
TRBJ2-1 TRBV7-9 TRBD2 - TGTGCCAGCAGCCAACTGACTAGCGGGTCCTACAATGAGCAGTTCTTC CASSQLTSGSYNEQFF
TRBJ1-1 TRBV5-1 - - TGCGCCAGCAGCCTCCCCCAACCGGACAGTCCCTACACTGAAGCTTTCTTT CASSLPQPDSPYTEAFF
TRBJ1-1 TRBV7-2 TRBD1 once TGTGCCAGCAGCTTCGACAGGGGAAACACTGAAGCTTTCTTT CASSFDRGNTEAFF
TRBJ2-3 TRBV19 TRBD2 - TGTGCCAGTAGTATACCCGGGGGGGCAGATACGCAGTATTTT CASSIPGGADTQYF
TRBJ2-7 TRBV7-3 - - TGTGCCAGCAGCTTAAAAGGGGGAATCAACGAGCAGTACTTC CASSLKGGINEQYF
TRBJ2-1 TRBV6-4 - - TGTGCCAGCAGTGACTTAGCCAGCGAGCAGTTCTTC CASSDLASEQFF
TRBJ1-2 TRBV15 - - TGTGCCACCAGCAGAGAGGGCAGTAACTATGGCTACACCTTC CATSREGSNYGYTF
TRBJ2-1 TRBV6-6 - - TGTGCCAGCAGTTACCAGGGGCCCCCCTCCTACAATGAGCAGTTCTTC CASSYQGPPSYNEQFF
TRBJ1-2 TRBV21-1 - - TGTGCCAGCAGCTCACGGATAATGTTTTCGGGGGGCTACACCTTC CASSSRIMFSGGYTF
TRBJ1-1 TRBV7-3 - - TGTGCCAGCAGCGCCGAATCACAGGGCCTGAACACTGAAGCTTTCTTT CASSAESQGLNTEAFF
TRBJ1-5 TRBV5-1 - - TGCGCCAGCAGCTTGGGAGGTGGCAATCAGCCCCAGCATTTT CASSLGGGNQPQHF
TRBJ2-7 TRBV7-6 - - TGTGCCAGCAGCTTAGATCGGGGAGGGCAGTACTTC CASSLDRGGQYF
TRBJ2-7 TRBV27 - - TGTGCCAGCACGAGGGATGGGTCCTACGAGCAGTACTTC CASTRDGSYEQYF
TRBJ1-6 TRBV9 TRBD1 - TGTGCCAGCAGCACCCCGGGACAGGGGAATTCACCCCTCCACTTT CASSTPGQGNSPLHF
TRBJ1-1 TRBV30 - - TGTGCCTGGAGTGAGCCGCTCCACACTGAAGCTTTCTTT CAWSEPLHTEAFF
TRBJ1-3 TRBV9 - - TGTGCCAGCAGCCCCCGTGAGGTCAGCTCTGGAAACACCATATATTTT CASSPREVSSGNTIYF
TRBJ2-5 TRBV10-2 TRBD2 - TGCGCCAGCAGACTCACCCTACTAGCGGGGGAAGAGACCCAGTACTTC CASRLTLLAGEETQYF